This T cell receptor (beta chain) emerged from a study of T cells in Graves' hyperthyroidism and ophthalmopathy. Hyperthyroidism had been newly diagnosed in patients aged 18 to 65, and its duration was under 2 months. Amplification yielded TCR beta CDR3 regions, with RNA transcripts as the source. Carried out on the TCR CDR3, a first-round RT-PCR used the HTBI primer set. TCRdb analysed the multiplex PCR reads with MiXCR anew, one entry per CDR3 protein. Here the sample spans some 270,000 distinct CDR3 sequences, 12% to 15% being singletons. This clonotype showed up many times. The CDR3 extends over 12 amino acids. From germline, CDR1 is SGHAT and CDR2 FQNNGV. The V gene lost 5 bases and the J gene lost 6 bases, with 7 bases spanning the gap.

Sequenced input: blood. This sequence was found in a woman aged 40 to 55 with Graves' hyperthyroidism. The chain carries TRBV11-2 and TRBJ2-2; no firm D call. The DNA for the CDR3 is TGTGCCAGCAGCACCGAGTCCGGGGAGCTGTTTTTT. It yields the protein CASSTESGELFF.